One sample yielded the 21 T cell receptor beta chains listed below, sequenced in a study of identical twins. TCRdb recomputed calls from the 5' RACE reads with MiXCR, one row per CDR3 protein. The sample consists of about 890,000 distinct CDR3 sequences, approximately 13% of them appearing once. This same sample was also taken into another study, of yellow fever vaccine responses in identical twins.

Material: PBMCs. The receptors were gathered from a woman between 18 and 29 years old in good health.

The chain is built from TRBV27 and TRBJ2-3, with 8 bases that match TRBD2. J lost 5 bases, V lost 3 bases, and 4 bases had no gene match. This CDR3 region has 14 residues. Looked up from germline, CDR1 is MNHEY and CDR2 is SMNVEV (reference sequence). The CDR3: CASSFGLAGDTQYF. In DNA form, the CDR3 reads TGTGCCAGCAGTTTTGGCCTAGCGGGAGATACGCAGTATTTT.

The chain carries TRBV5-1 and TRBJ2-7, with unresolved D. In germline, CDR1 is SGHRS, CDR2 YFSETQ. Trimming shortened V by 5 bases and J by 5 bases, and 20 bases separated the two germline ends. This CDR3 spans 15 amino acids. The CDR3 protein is CASRESSGSSDEQYF. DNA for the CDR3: TGCGCCAGCAGAGAATCGTCGGGTTCTTCTGACGAGCAGTACTTC.

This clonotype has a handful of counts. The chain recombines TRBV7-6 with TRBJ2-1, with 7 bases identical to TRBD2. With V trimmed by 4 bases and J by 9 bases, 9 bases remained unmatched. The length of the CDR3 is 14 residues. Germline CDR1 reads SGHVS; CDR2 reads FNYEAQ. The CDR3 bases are TGTGCCAGCAGCTCCAACGCGGGGGAGATTGAGCAGTTCTTC. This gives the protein CASSSNAGEIEQFF. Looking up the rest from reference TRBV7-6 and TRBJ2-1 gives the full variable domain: GAGVSQSPRYKVTKRGQDVALRCDPISGHVSLYWYRQALGQGPEFLTYFNYEAQQDKSGLPNDRFSAERPEGSISTLTIQRTEQRDSAMYRCASSSNAGEIEQFFGPGTRLTVL.

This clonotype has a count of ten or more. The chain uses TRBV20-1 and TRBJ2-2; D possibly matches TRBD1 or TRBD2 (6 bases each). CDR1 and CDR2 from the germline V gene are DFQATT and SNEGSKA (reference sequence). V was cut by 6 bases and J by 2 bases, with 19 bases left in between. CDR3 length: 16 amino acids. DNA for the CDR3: TGCAGTGCGCGGACTACAGGGCTCTCTAACACCGGGGAGCTGTTTTTT. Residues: CSARTTGLSNTGELFF.

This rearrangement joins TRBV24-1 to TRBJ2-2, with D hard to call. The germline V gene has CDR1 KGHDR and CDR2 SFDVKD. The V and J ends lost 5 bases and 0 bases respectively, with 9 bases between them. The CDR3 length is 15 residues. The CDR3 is CATSVRETNTGELFF. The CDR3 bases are TGTGCCACCAGTGTTAGGGAAACGAACACCGGGGAGCTGTTTTTT.

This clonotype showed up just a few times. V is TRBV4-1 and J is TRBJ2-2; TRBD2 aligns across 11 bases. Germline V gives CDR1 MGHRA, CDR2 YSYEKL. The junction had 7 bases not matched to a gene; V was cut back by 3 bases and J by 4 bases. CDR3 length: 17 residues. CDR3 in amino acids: CASSHGSTSGATGELFF. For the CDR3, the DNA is TGCGCCAGCAGCCACGGCTCGACTAGCGGGGCCACCGGGGAGCTGTTTTTT.

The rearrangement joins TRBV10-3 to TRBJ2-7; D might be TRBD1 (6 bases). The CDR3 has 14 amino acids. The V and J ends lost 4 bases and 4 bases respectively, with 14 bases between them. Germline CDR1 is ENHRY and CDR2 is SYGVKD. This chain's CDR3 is CAISARDKLYEQYF. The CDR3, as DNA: TGTGCCATCAGTGCCCGGGACAAATTATACGAGCAGTACTTC.

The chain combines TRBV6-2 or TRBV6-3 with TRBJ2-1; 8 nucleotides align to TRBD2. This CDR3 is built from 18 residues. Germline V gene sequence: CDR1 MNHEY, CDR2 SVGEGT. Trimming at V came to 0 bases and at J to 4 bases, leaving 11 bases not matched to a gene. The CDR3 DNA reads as TGTGCCAGCAGTTACTCGGGGAAAACTAGCGGACGTTACAATGAGCAGTTCTTC. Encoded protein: CASSYSGKTSGRYNEQFF.

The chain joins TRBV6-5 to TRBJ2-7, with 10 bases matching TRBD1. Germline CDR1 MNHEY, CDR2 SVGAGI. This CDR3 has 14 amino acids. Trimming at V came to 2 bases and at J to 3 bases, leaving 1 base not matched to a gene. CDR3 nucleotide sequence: TGTGCCAGCAGTTACGGGACAGGGGTCTACGAGCAGTACTTC. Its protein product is CASSYGTGVYEQYF.

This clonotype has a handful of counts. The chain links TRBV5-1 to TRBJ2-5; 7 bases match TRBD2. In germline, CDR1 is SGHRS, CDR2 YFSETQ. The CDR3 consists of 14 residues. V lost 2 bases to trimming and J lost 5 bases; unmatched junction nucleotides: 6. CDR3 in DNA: TGCGCCAGCAGCTTAGCGGGGCCCCTGGAGACCCAGTACTTC. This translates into CASSLAGPLETQYF.

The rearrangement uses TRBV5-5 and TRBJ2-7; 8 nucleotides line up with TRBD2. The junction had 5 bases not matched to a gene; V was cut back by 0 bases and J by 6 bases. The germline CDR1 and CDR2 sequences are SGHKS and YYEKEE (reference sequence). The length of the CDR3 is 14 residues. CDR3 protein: CASSLVAGGVEQYF. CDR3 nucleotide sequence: TGTGCCAGCAGCTTGGTGGCGGGAGGAGTCGAGCAGTACTTC.

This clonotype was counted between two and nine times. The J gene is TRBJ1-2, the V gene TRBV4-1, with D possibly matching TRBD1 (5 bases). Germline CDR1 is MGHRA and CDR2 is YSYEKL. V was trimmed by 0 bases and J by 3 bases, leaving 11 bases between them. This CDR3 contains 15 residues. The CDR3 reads CASSQDGDRHYGYTF. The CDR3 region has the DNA TGCGCCAGCAGCCAAGATGGGGACCGACACTATGGCTACACCTTC.

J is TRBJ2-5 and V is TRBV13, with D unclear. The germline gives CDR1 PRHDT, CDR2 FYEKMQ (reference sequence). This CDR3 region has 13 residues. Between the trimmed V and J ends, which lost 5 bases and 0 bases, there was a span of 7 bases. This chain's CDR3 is CASSEEHQETQYF. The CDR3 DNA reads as TGTGCCAGCAGCGAAGAGCACCAAGAGACCCAGTACTTC.

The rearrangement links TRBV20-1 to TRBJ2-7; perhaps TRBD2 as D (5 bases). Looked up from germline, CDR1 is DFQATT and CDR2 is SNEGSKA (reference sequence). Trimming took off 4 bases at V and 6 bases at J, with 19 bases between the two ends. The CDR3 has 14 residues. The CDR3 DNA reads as TGCAGTGCTACACGGAACCCGGACTGGCCCGAGCAGTACTTC. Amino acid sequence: CSATRNPDWPEQYF.

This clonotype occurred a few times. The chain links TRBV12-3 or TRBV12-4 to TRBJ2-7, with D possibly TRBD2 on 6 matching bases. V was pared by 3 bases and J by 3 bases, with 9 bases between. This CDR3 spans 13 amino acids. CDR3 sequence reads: CASSLVSGYEQYF. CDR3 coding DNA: TGTGCCAGCAGTTTGGTTAGCGGCTACGAGCAGTACTTC.

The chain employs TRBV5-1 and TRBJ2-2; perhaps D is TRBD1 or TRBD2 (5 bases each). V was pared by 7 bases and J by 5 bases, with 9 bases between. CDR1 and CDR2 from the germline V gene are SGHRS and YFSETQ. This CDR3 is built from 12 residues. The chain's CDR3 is CASHEGTGELFF. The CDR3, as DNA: TGCGCCAGCCACGAGGGGACCGGGGAGCTGTTTTTT.

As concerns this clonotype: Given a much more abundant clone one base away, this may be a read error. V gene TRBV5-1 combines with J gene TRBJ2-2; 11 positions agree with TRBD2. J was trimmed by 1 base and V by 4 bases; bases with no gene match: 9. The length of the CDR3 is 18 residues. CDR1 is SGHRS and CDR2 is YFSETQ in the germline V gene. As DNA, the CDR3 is TGCGCCAGCAGCACGGGACTAGCGGCAGGGAAGAACACCGGGGAGCTGTTTTTT. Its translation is CASSTGLAAGKNTGELFF.

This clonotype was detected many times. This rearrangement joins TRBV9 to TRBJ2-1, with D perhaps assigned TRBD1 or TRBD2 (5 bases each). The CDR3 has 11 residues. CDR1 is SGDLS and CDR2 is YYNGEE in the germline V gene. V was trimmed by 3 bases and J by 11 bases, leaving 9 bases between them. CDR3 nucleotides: TGTGCCAGCAGCGCAGGGACCCAGCAGTTCTTC. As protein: CASSAGTQQFF.

CDR3 protein: CASSPMRETQYF. Here the CDR3 DNA reads TGTGCCAGCAGCCCGATGAGAGAGACCCAGTACTTC. This chain connects TRBV7-6 to TRBJ2-5; D remains unclear. This CDR3 region has 12 residues. V dropped 5 bases and J dropped 4 bases, with 8 bases sitting between them. Germline CDR1 and CDR2: SGHVS and FNYEAQ.

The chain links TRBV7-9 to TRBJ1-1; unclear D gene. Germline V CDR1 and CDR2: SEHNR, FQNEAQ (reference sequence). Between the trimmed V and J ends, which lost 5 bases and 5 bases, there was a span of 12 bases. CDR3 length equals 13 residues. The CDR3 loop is CASSNAVGTEAFF. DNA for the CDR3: TGTGCCAGCAGCAATGCGGTAGGGACTGAAGCTTTCTTT.

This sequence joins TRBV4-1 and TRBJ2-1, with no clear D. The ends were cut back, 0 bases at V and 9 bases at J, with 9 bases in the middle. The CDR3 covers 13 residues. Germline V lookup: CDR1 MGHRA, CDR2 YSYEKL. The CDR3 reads CASSQDESSEQFF. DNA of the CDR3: TGCGCCAGCAGCCAAGATGAGAGCTCTGAGCAGTTCTTC.